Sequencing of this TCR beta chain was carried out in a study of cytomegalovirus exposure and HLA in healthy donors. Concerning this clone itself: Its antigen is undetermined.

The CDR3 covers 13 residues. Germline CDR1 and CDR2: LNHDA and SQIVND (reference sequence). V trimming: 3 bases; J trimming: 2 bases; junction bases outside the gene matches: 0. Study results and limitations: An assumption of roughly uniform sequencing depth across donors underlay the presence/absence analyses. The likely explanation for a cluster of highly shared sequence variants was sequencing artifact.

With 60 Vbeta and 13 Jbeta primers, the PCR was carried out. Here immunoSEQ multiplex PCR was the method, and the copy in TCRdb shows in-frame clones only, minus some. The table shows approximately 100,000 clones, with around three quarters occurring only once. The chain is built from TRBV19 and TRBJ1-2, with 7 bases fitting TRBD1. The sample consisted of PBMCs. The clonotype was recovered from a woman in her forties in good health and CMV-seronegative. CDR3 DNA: TGTGCCAGTAGTATGGGACAGAACTATGGCTACACCTTC. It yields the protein CASSMGQNYGYTF.